These T cell receptor beta chains were read from a single sample in a study of cytomegalovirus exposure and HLA in healthy donors. Sequencing was performed with immunoSEQ multiplex PCR; in TCRdb, only in-frame clones are kept and a portion is missing. The sample lists more than 95,000 clones, over 65% occurring once. Sequenced: PBMCs. Receptor source: a woman in her thirties or forties in good health and CMV-seronegative. The CDR3 runs from the conserved cysteine through the conserved F or W. The order of the fields is V gene, clone size, D gene, J gene, CDR3 protein, CDR3 DNA. A D gene is named only where the DNA matches it firmly. The size entry is marked missing in some rows and otherwise reads once, few, many or a size class.

v_call: TRBV6-1
clone_size: NA
d_call: TRBD1
j_call: TRBJ1-1
cdr3_aa: CASSDQGGTEAFF
cdr3_nt: TGTGCCAGCAGTGACCAGGGGGGCACTGAAGCTTTCTTT

v_call: TRBV6-5
clone_size: NA
d_call: NA
j_call: TRBJ1-1
cdr3_aa: CASSPRAFTEAFF
cdr3_nt: TGTGCCAGCAGCCCCAGGGCTTTCACTGAAGCTTTCTTT

v_call: TRBV28
clone_size: once
d_call: NA
j_call: TRBJ1-5
cdr3_aa: CASSFGGFWTGRNSNQPQHF
cdr3_nt: TGTGCCAGCAGTTTCGGGGGTTTTTGGACGGGTCGGAATAGCAATCAGCCCCAGCATTTT

v_call: TRBV27
clone_size: NA
d_call: TRBD1
j_call: TRBJ2-3
cdr3_aa: CASSLRDRVSDTQYF
cdr3_nt: TGTGCCAGCAGTTTACGGGACAGGGTATCAGATACGCAGTATTTT

v_call: TRBV5-1
clone_size: NA
d_call: TRBD2
j_call: TRBJ2-5
cdr3_aa: CASSLRLAGYQETQYF
cdr3_nt: TGCGCCAGCAGCTTACGACTAGCGGGATACCAAGAGACCCAGTACTTC

v_call: TRBV27
clone_size: NA
d_call: NA
j_call: TRBJ2-7
cdr3_aa: CASSLGGKSEQYF
cdr3_nt: TGTGCCAGCAGTCTGGGCGGGAAGAGTGAGCAGTACTTC

v_call: TRBV7-2
clone_size: NA
d_call: TRBD2
j_call: TRBJ2-3
cdr3_aa: CASSLGLLTSTDTQYF
cdr3_nt: TGTGCCAGCAGCTTGGGACTACTCACTAGCACAGATACGCAGTATTTT

v_call: TRBV19
clone_size: NA
d_call: NA
j_call: TRBJ1-5
cdr3_aa: CASSPGARSNQPQHF
cdr3_nt: TGTGCCAGTAGTCCAGGGGCGCGAAGCAATCAGCCCCAGCATTTT

v_call: TRBV6-5
clone_size: NA
d_call: NA
j_call: TRBJ1-1
cdr3_aa: CASSYHRQSAVGAFF
cdr3_nt: TGTGCCAGCAGTTACCACAGGCAATCGGCGGTGGGAGCTTTCTTT

v_call: TRBV5-4
clone_size: NA
d_call: NA
j_call: TRBJ2-7
cdr3_aa: CASSPGHRVDEQYF
cdr3_nt: TGTGCCAGCAGCCCCGGACACCGTGTGGACGAGCAGTACTTC

v_call: TRBV27
clone_size: few
d_call: NA
j_call: TRBJ2-1
cdr3_aa: CASSFLGDSYNEQFF
cdr3_nt: TGTGCCAGCAGTTTTCTAGGGGACTCCTACAATGAGCAGTTCTTC

v_call: TRBV6-5
clone_size: NA
d_call: TRBD1
j_call: TRBJ2-3
cdr3_aa: CASSRRQGVTDTQYF
cdr3_nt: TGTGCCAGCAGTCGCCGCCAGGGGGTCACAGATACGCAGTATTTT

v_call: TRBV11-2
clone_size: few
d_call: NA
j_call: TRBJ1-5
cdr3_aa: CASSHDPGNNQPQHF
cdr3_nt: TGTGCCAGCAGCCACGATCCAGGAAACAATCAGCCCCAGCATTTT

v_call: TRBV13
clone_size: few
d_call: NA
j_call: TRBJ1-1
cdr3_aa: CASSLATVTEAFF
cdr3_nt: TGTGCCAGCAGCTTGGCGACAGTCACTGAAGCTTTCTTT

v_call: TRBV16
clone_size: NA
d_call: TRBD1
j_call: TRBJ2-7
cdr3_aa: CASSRPGQGPYEQYF
cdr3_nt: TGTGCCAGCAGCCGTCCGGGACAGGGACCCTACGAGCAGTACTTC

v_call: TRBV27
clone_size: NA
d_call: NA
j_call: TRBJ2-5
cdr3_aa: CASSPGGGHWDQYF
cdr3_nt: TGTGCCAGCAGTCCCGGCGGGGGACACTGGGACCAGTACTTC

v_call: TRBV27
clone_size: NA
d_call: NA
j_call: TRBJ1-2
cdr3_aa: CASSLEGNYGYTF
cdr3_nt: TGTGCCAGCAGTTTGGAGGGAAACTATGGCTACACCTTC

v_call: TRBV28
clone_size: NA
d_call: TRBD2
j_call: TRBJ2-1
cdr3_aa: CAPLAGGYNEQFF
cdr3_nt: TGTGCCCCCCTAGCGGGGGGCTACAATGAGCAGTTCTTC

v_call: TRBV2
clone_size: NA
d_call: NA
j_call: TRBJ2-3
cdr3_aa: CASSFDAGGTDTQYF
cdr3_nt: TGTGCCAGCAGCTTCGACGCCGGAGGCACAGATACGCAGTATTTT

v_call: TRBV6-5
clone_size: NA
d_call: TRBD1
j_call: TRBJ1-6
cdr3_aa: CASSYRDSHNSPLHF
cdr3_nt: TGTGCCAGCAGCTACCGGGACAGTCATAATTCACCCCTCCACTTT

v_call: TRBV7-9
clone_size: NA
d_call: NA
j_call: TRBJ1-5
cdr3_aa: CASSFGGQPQHF
cdr3_nt: TGTGCCAGCAGCTTTGGGGGCCAGCCCCAGCATTTT

v_call: TRBV19
clone_size: few
d_call: TRBD2
j_call: TRBJ2-7
cdr3_aa: CASSTDPGTSHDEQYF
cdr3_nt: TGTGCCAGTAGTACTGACCCCGGGACTAGTCATGACGAGCAGTACTTC

v_call: TRBV18
clone_size: NA
d_call: NA
j_call: TRBJ1-3
cdr3_aa: CASSNPRFSDRPGQSSGNTIYF
cdr3_nt: TGTGCCAGCTCAAACCCCCGATTCTCCGACAGGCCCGGCCAGAGCTCTGGAAACACCATATATTTT

v_call: TRBV19
clone_size: once
d_call: NA
j_call: TRBJ2-4
cdr3_aa: CASSIYGRGVAKNIQYF
cdr3_nt: TGTGCCAGTAGTATCTATGGGAGGGGGGTAGCCAAAAACATTCAGTACTTC

v_call: TRBV7-2
clone_size: NA
d_call: TRBD2
j_call: TRBJ2-3
cdr3_aa: CASSLALGLAGGADTQYF
cdr3_nt: TGTGCCAGCAGCTTAGCCCTGGGACTAGCGGGAGGGGCAGATACGCAGTATTTT

v_call: TRBV5-1
clone_size: NA
d_call: NA
j_call: TRBJ1-6
cdr3_aa: CASSFGRNDSPLHF
cdr3_nt: TGCGCCAGCAGCTTTGGGAGGAATGATTCACCCCTCCACTTT

v_call: TRBV27
clone_size: NA
d_call: TRBD2
j_call: TRBJ2-7
cdr3_aa: CASSPRASGFDYEQYF
cdr3_nt: TGTGCCAGCAGTCCCCGGGCTAGCGGGTTTGACTACGAGCAGTACTTC

v_call: TRBV6-5
clone_size: once
d_call: TRBD2
j_call: TRBJ2-7
cdr3_aa: CASGRGGTYEQYF
cdr3_nt: TGTGCCAGCGGGCGGGGGGGGACCTACGAGCAGTACTTC

v_call: TRBV4-1
clone_size: NA
d_call: NA
j_call: TRBJ1-2
cdr3_aa: CASSQDEGWGYTF
cdr3_nt: TGCGCCAGCAGCCAAGACGAGGGCTGGGGCTACACCTTC

v_call: TRBV7-2
clone_size: NA
d_call: TRBD2
j_call: TRBJ2-7
cdr3_aa: CASSLSGGRAYEQYF
cdr3_nt: TGTGCCAGCAGCTTATCCGGGGGGAGGGCCTACGAGCAGTACTTC

v_call: TRBV6-5
clone_size: NA
d_call: NA
j_call: TRBJ1-3
cdr3_aa: CASSYGGTLAGNTIYF
cdr3_nt: TGTGCCAGCAGTTACGGGGGCACTTTGGCCGGAAACACCATATATTTT

v_call: TRBV5-4
clone_size: NA
d_call: TRBD2
j_call: TRBJ2-1
cdr3_aa: CASSLKASAGGPSHNEQFF
cdr3_nt: TGTGCCAGCAGCTTAAAGGCAAGTGCGGGAGGGCCCTCCCACAATGAGCAGTTCTTC

v_call: TRBV7-2
clone_size: NA
d_call: NA
j_call: TRBJ2-2
cdr3_aa: CASTFETSRGLGTGELFF
cdr3_nt: TGTGCCAGCACCTTTGAGACTTCCCGTGGACTGGGGACCGGGGAGCTGTTTTTT

v_call: TRBV27
clone_size: NA
d_call: NA
j_call: TRBJ2-3
cdr3_aa: CASSLMGQSTDTQYF
cdr3_nt: TGTGCCAGCAGTTTAATGGGGCAGAGCACAGATACGCAGTATTTT

v_call: TRBV7-9
clone_size: NA
d_call: TRBD1
j_call: TRBJ1-2
cdr3_aa: CASSHTYNRGQSYGYTF
cdr3_nt: TGTGCCAGCAGCCATACCTACAACAGGGGGCAGAGCTATGGCTACACCTTC

v_call: TRBV14
clone_size: few
d_call: TRBD2
j_call: TRBJ2-1
cdr3_aa: CASSQGSAGRMEQFF
cdr3_nt: TGTGCCAGCAGCCAAGGGTCGGCCGGGAGGATGGAGCAGTTCTTC

v_call: TRBV4-2
clone_size: NA
d_call: NA
j_call: TRBJ2-1
cdr3_aa: CASSQGLVSGQFF
cdr3_nt: TGTGCCAGCAGCCAAGGACTAGTCTCGGGGCAGTTCTTC

v_call: TRBV10-1
clone_size: NA
d_call: NA
j_call: TRBJ2-7
cdr3_aa: CASSESVLSYEQYF
cdr3_nt: TGCGCCAGCAGTGAGTCTGTCCTATCCTACGAGCAGTACTTC

v_call: TRBV19
clone_size: NA
d_call: TRBD2
j_call: TRBJ2-2
cdr3_aa: CASSIVNSRTSFLAGELFF
cdr3_nt: TGTGCCAGTAGTATAGTGAACTCTAGGACTAGCTTTTTGGCCGGGGAGCTGTTTTTT

v_call: TRBV9
clone_size: NA
d_call: TRBD2
j_call: TRBJ2-3
cdr3_aa: CASRGVTSGRSDTQYF
cdr3_nt: TGTGCCAGCAGGGGGGTGACTAGCGGGAGGTCCGATACGCAGTATTTT

v_call: TRBV7-2
clone_size: once
d_call: NA
j_call: TRBJ2-7
cdr3_aa: CASSPEARYEQYF
cdr3_nt: TGTGCCAGCAGCCCAGAGGCGCGTTACGAGCAGTACTTC